This entry lists 16 T cell receptor beta chains sequenced from one sample in a study of identifying expanded T cells in peripheral blood. Repertoires were generated with immunoSEQ multiplex PCR, while TCRdb's copy carries only in-frame clones and drops some. Among more than 50,000 clones listed, over 75% were seen once. The sample comprised blood. Source of these receptors: a person aged 18-70 years in good health.

The J gene is TRBJ1-2, the V gene TRBV28; 11 positions agree with TRBD1. The CDR3 is 15 amino acids. Germline CDR1 reads MDHEN; CDR2 reads SYDVKM. Losses at the gene ends were 5 bases for V and 8 bases for J; bases not matched to a gene: 10. DNA for the CDR3: TGTGCCAGCAGTCCCGGGACAGGGGGGACGCGCGGCTACACCTTC. This gives the protein CASSPGTGGTRGYTF.

The V and J genes are TRBV18 and TRBJ1-2; D is perhaps TRBD1 (6 bases). Trimming removed 4 bases from V and 8 bases from J, with 17 bases in between. The CDR3 has 14 amino acids. From germline, CDR1 is KGHSH and CDR2 LQKENI. The CDR3 protein is CASSQSGVVYGYTF. The CDR3 DNA is TGTGCCAGCTCACAGTCAGGGGTGGTTTACGGCTACACCTTC.

The J gene is TRBJ1-5, the V gene TRBV6-1; D is unclear. This CDR3 spans 14 amino acids. V lost 8 bases and J 6 bases, leaving 17 bases between the germline ends. The V gene's germline CDR1 is MNHNS and CDR2 SASEGT. The CDR3 sequence: CASQPGGPGQPQHF. In nucleotides, the CDR3 is TGTGCCAGCCAGCCTGGAGGCCCTGGTCAGCCCCAGCATTTT.

The V and J genes are TRBV19 and TRBJ2-5, with TRBD2 matching over 8 bases. The trim removed 0 bases at V and 0 bases at J, leaving 3 bases unmatched. The CDR3 extends over 16 amino acids. CDR1 and CDR2 (germline): LNHDA, SQIVND (reference sequence). The CDR3 region has the DNA TGTGCCAGTAGTATAGAAGGCGGGAGGTACCAAGAGACCCAGTACTTC. This encodes CASSIEGGRYQETQYF.

The chain combines TRBV10-1 with TRBJ1-2; the D is unclear. The germline V gene encodes CDR1 WNHNN and CDR2 SYGVQD (reference sequence). Between the trimmed V and J ends, which lost 3 bases and 8 bases, there was a span of 16 bases. The CDR3 is made up of 14 amino acids. The CDR3: CASSEGPGLRGYTF. The CDR3 bases are TGCGCCAGCAGTGAAGGGCCAGGACTACGCGGCTACACCTTC.

V gene TRBV7-9 combines with J gene TRBJ2-1; 9 nucleotides match TRBD1. CDR1 is SEHNR and CDR2 is FQNEAQ in the germline V gene (reference sequence). The CDR3 length is 18 residues. Trimming at V came to 1 base and at J to 5 bases, leaving 12 bases not matched to a gene. CDR3 nucleotides: TGTGCCAGCAGCTTAGTGTCCCTACAGGGGGCCTTCAACAATGAGCAGTTCTTC. This codes for CASSLVSLQGAFNNEQFF.

For the CDR3, the DNA is TGTGCCAGCAGTTTGTGGCACCCTCAGAACACTGAAGCTTTCTTT. This sequence encodes CASSLWHPQNTEAFF. The chain carries TRBV28 and TRBJ1-1; D uncertain. With 3 bases removed from V and 1 base from J, the gap between germline ends came to 12 bases. This CDR3 is built from 15 residues. Germline V gene data show CDR1 as MDHEN and CDR2 as SYDVKM.

This clone was observed a handful of times. This sequence joins TRBV7-2 and TRBJ2-3, with TRBD2 matching 10 bases. The V segment lost 5 bases and the J segment 4 bases; nucleotides outside the gene matches: 9. CDR3 length: 16 residues. Looked up from germline, CDR1 is SGHTA and CDR2 is FQGNSA. CDR3 DNA: TGTGCCAGCAGCACCCTAGCGGGAGCCCCTGCAGATACGCAGTATTTT. Residues: CASSTLAGAPADTQYF.

The V call is TRBV28, the J call TRBJ2-2; perhaps TRBD1 as D (6 bases). V lost 4 bases to trimming and J lost 0 bases, with 9 bases between them. Per germline, CDR1 MDHEN and CDR2 SYDVKM. This CDR3 comprises 15 residues. The CDR3 spells CASSWDTTNTGELFF. The DNA for the CDR3 is TGTGCCAGCAGTTGGGACACGACGAACACCGGGGAGCTGTTTTTT.

This sequence joins TRBV7-8 and TRBJ1-1; no reliable D call. Per germline, CDR1 SGHVS and CDR2 FQNEAQ. This CDR3 is 13 amino acids long. V was trimmed by 2 bases and J by 5 bases, leaving 9 bases between them. The CDR3 region has the DNA TGTGCCAGCAGCTTAACGCCTAGTACTGAAGCTTTCTTT. Encoded protein: CASSLTPSTEAFF.

V and J are TRBV13 and TRBJ2-5; D is possibly TRBD1 (8 bases). This CDR3 has 15 residues. CDR1 is PRHDT and CDR2 is FYEKMQ in the germline V gene (reference sequence). V lost 3 bases to trimming and J lost 5 bases, with 16 bases between them. In DNA form, the CDR3 reads TGTGCCAGCAGCTTTACAGGGGGGGCGGCGGAGACCCAGTACTTC. Protein: CASSFTGGAAETQYF.

V gene TRBV30 combines with J gene TRBJ1-5, with a possible D match to TRBD1 (5 bases). This CDR3 is 15 amino acids long. Trimming shortened V by 2 bases and J by 0 bases, and 11 bases separated the two germline ends. In germline, CDR1 is GTSNPN, CDR2 SVGIG (reference sequence). The CDR3 sequence: CAWSRGRNSNQPQHF. In nucleotides, the CDR3 is TGTGCCTGGAGTAGGGGCCGGAATAGCAATCAGCCCCAGCATTTT.

This chain links TRBV5-1 with TRBJ2-3; TRBD1 or TRBD2 may be the D gene (5 bases each). CDR1 is SGHRS, CDR2 YFSETQ, per germline. CDR3 size: 13 residues. Trimming cost V 4 bases and J 6 bases, with 12 bases left between them. Written as DNA, the CDR3 is TGCGCCAGCAGCCAGTTCTGGGGGGATACGCAGTATTTT. It yields the protein CASSQFWGDTQYF.

The chain uses TRBV4-1 and TRBJ2-5; the match to TRBD2 covers 9 bases. The length of the CDR3 is 15 residues. V shed 4 bases and J 6 bases; nucleotides not matched to a gene: 9. Germline lookup yields CDR1 MGHRA and CDR2 YSYEKL. The CDR3 sequence is CASSPQGSGRKTQYF. CDR3 DNA sequence: TGCGCCAGCAGCCCCCAGGGTAGCGGGAGAAAGACCCAGTACTTC.

V is TRBV11-2 and J is TRBJ2-5; D remains ambiguous. Germline V CDR1 and CDR2: SGHAT, FQNNGV. CDR3 size: 14 residues. The V and J ends lost 5 bases and 5 bases respectively, with 15 bases between them. CDR3 in amino acids: CASSPPGGHETQYF. The CDR3 nucleotides read TGTGCCAGCAGCCCACCCGGTGGTCACGAGACCCAGTACTTC. Supplemented by reference TRBV11-2 and TRBJ2-5, the full variable domain reads EAGVAQSPRYKIIEKRQSVAFWCNPISGHATLYWYQQILGQGPKLLIQFQNNGVVDDSQLPKDRFSAERLKGVDSTLKIQPAKLEDSAVYLCASSPPGGHETQYFGPGTRLLVL.

The chain couples TRBV7-3 to TRBJ2-2; D is uncertain. Deletions cut 2 bases from V and 5 bases from J, with 9 bases between. In germline, CDR1 is SGHTA, CDR2 FQGTGA. The CDR3 length is 14 residues. CDR3 sequence (DNA): TGTGCCAGCAGCTTAGGAAGCGAAACCGGGGAGCTGTTTTTT. Translating it yields CASSLGSETGELFF.